The next 10 T cell receptor beta chains were all read from a single sample in a study of type 1 regulatory T cells. Findings of the study overall: Compared with non-type 1 regulatory T cells, type 1 regulatory T cells showed a more restricted TCR repertoire.

Their specific antigens are unknown. TCRdb reprocessed the reads with MiXCR, giving one entry per CDR3 protein. The sample carries tens of thousands of distinct CDR3 sequences, around 20% recorded once. Sequenced material: cultured type 1 regulatory T (Tr1) cells, either the whole culture or a sorted fraction (not recorded which). These receptors all stem from a human donor in good health.

The V call is TRBV5-1, the J call TRBJ2-1, with D possibly matching TRBD2 (6 bases). Trimming stripped 4 bases from V and 9 bases from J, with 14 bases between. The CDR3 length is 13 residues. Germline values: CDR1 SGHRS, CDR2 YFSETQ. The DNA for the CDR3 is TGCGCCAGCAGCCCGGGACTCCCCGCTGAGCAGTTCTTC. Residues: CASSPGLPAEQFF.

This clonotype was seen ten or more times. The gene calls are TRBV5-1 and TRBJ2-1, with D perhaps matching TRBD2 (6 bases). The CDR3 is 12 residues long. Trimming removed 0 bases at V and 12 bases at J, with 10 bases between. Germline loops: CDR1 SGHRS, CDR2 YFSETQ. CDR3 amino acids: CASSLAGEWQFF. CDR3 in DNA: TGCGCCAGCAGCTTGGCGGGAGAGTGGCAGTTCTTC. Based on the CDR3 plus reference TRBV5-1 and TRBJ2-1, the full variable domain is KAGVTQTPRYLIKTRGQQVTLSCSPISGHRSVSWYQQTPGQGLQFLFEYFSETQRNKGNFPGRFSGRQFSNSRSEMNVSTLELGDSALYLCASSLAGEWQFFGPGTRLTVL.

The chain employs TRBV12-3 or TRBV12-4 and TRBJ2-1, with 9 positions matching TRBD2. V lost 8 bases and J lost 1; bases outside the gene matches: 3. This CDR3 has 14 residues. This CDR3 is CASETSGSYNEQFF. In nucleotides, the CDR3 is TGTGCCAGCGAGACTAGCGGTTCCTACAATGAGCAGTTCTTC.

This clonotype has a handful of counts. The chain uses TRBV28 and TRBJ1-1, with a weak D call TRBD1 (6 bases). This CDR3 spans 11 amino acids. The V gene's germline CDR1 is MDHEN and CDR2 SYDVKM. Trimming shortened V by 7 bases and J by 11 bases, and 14 bases separated the two germline ends. CDR3 sequence (DNA): TGTGCCAGCATTCTTAGGGGGGATGCTTTCTTT. It yields the protein CASILRGDAFF.

There are a few counts of this clonotype. The chain has TRBV20-1 and TRBJ2-7; no clear D gene. This CDR3 is built from 12 residues. V lost 0 bases, J lost 6 bases, and 9 bases lay in between. The germline V gene encodes CDR1 DFQATT and CDR2 SNEGSKA (reference sequence). Here the CDR3 DNA reads TGCAGTGCTAGAGAACGCCCGGGCGAGCAGTACTTC. Encoded protein: CSARERPGEQYF.

The V gene is TRBV9, the J gene TRBJ2-5, with 9 nucleotides matching TRBD2. Looked up from germline, CDR1 is SGDLS and CDR2 is YYNGEE. V lost 3 bases and J lost 4; bases outside the gene matches: 7. This CDR3 region has 15 residues. Here the CDR3 reads CASSALAGWRETQYF. The CDR3 bases are TGTGCCAGCAGCGCTCTAGCGGGATGGAGAGAGACCCAGTACTTC.

A remark on this clonotype: A clone one base away is much larger, so this may be a read error. The chain is built from TRBV15 and TRBJ2-5, with 8 bases that match TRBD2. The CDR3 is 13 residues long. Germline V gene data show CDR1 as LNHNV and CDR2 as YYDKDF (reference sequence). This CDR3 is CATRISGKDTQYF. The CDR3 coding sequence is TGTGCCACCAGGATTAGCGGGAAAGATACCCAGTACTTC.

This clonotype was observed many times. CDR3 DNA: TGTGCCAGCAGCCCTCAGCCCTTAAACACTGAAGCTTTCTTT. Translating gives CASSPQPLNTEAFF. The rearrangement joins TRBV9 to TRBJ1-1, with D hard to call. Trimming removed 4 bases at V and 2 bases at J, with 12 bases between. Germline V gene data show CDR1 as SGDLS and CDR2 as YYNGEE. This CDR3 is built from 14 residues.

V usage is TRBV20-1 and J usage is TRBJ2-2, with D tentatively TRBD1 (6 bases). The CDR3 runs 16 residues. V lost 3 bases and J 6 bases, leaving 20 bases between the germline ends. Per germline, CDR1 DFQATT and CDR2 SNEGSKA (reference sequence). The CDR3 reads CSASPGVLPGAGELFF. As DNA, the CDR3 is TGCAGTGCTAGCCCAGGGGTGTTACCAGGGGCCGGGGAGCTGTTTTTT.

This clonotype has a handful of counts. V and J are TRBV18 and TRBJ2-1; 9 bases are a match to TRBD1. The CDR3 consists of 17 residues. V shed 2 bases, J shed 3 bases, and the junction held 8 bases outside the gene matches. Germline V gene sequence: CDR1 KGHSH, CDR2 LQKENI. CDR3 nucleotides: TGTGCCAGCTCACCATTTGACGGGACAGGGCTCTACAATGAGCAGTTCTTC. Encoded protein: CASSPFDGTGLYNEQFF.